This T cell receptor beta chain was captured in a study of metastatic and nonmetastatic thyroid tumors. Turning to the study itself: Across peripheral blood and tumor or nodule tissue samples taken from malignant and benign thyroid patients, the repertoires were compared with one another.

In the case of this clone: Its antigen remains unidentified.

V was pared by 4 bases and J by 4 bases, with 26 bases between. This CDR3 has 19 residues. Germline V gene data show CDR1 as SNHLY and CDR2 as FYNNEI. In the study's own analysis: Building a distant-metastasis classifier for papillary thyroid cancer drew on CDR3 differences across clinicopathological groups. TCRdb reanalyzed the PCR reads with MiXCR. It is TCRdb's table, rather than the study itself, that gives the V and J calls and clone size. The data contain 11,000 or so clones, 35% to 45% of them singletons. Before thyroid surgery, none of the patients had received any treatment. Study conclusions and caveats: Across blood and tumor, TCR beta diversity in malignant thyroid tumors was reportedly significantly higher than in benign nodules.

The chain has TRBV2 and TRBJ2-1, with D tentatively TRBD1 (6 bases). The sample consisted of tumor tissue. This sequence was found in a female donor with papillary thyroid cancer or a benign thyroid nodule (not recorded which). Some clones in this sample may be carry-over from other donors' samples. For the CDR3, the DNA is TGTGCCAGCAGTGGGCGGTTCAGGGGTCGAGGGAGTGGGTACAATGAGCAGTTCTTC. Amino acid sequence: CASSGRFRGRGSGYNEQFF.